This TCR beta chain appears in the sequencing data of a study of beta chain features in type 1 diabetes. Isolated RNA was reverse transcribed in full, so expressed TCRB transcripts were sequenced. Repertoires were generated with immunoSEQ multiplex PCR, while TCRdb's copy carries only in-frame clones and drops some. The table lists more than 15,000 clones, 55% of them singletons. The CDR3 is 13 amino acids. V lost 3 bases and J 3 bases, leaving 8 bases between the germline ends. Germline CDR1 reads SNHLY; CDR2 reads FYNNEI. The rearrangement joins TRBV2 to TRBJ1-2; D is unresolved. The clonotype originates from a woman aged 18-35 years in good health. The sequenced sample was stem cell memory CD4+ T cells from blood. CDR3 protein: CASSESRYYGYTF. In DNA form, the CDR3 reads TGTGCCAGCAGTGAGTCCAGATACTATGGCTACACCTTC. The entire variable domain, with the rest obtained from reference TRBV2 and TRBJ1-2, is as follows: EPEVTQTPSHQVTQMGQEVILRCVPISNHLYFYWYRQILGQKVEFLVSFYNNEISEKSEIFDDQFSVERPDGSNFTLKIRSTKLEDSAMYFCASSESRYYGYTFGSGTRLTVV.